This TCR beta chain is drawn from a study of naive and memory T cell subsets. Study-wide results and caveats: A few larger clonotypes appeared in naive repertoires, especially CD8, possibly memory cells re-expressing CD45RA. RNA-based TCR counts may shift with T cell activation and differentiation.

An equimolar mix of two oligonucleotides served as the beta constant-region primer for TRBC1 and TRBC2. Four rounds of PCR amplified the ligated cDNA using nested alpha and beta constant-region primers plus SP2. TCRdb itself ran the UMI-ligation and nested PCR reads through MiXCR, one entry per CDR3 protein. This table has roughly 150,000 distinct CDR3 sequences, about 20% appearing once. This clonotype was counted a few times. Antigen unknown. This TCR came from a human donor in good health. Sequenced material: naive CD8+ T cells from blood.

CDR3 region: CASSPLRTLYEQYF. The DNA for the CDR3 is TGTGCCAGCAGTCCCCTCCGGACCCTTTACGAGCAGTACTTC. The chain joins TRBV27 to TRBJ2-7; D gene unclear. V dropped 5 bases and J dropped 4 bases, with 15 bases sitting between them. Germline assignment: CDR1 MNHEY and CDR2 SMNVEV (reference sequence). This CDR3 region has 14 residues.